The 6 T cell receptor beta chains reported below all come from one sample, sequenced in a study of blood T cell repertoires in COVID-19. Produced via immunoSEQ multiplex PCR; TCRdb's table is partial and in-frame only. The table lists around 300,000 clones, 65% to 90% of them singletons. The sequenced sample consisted of peripheral blood. These receptors came from a woman in her sixties or seventies with COVID-19, enrolled during active disease.

This clone has a single count. The J gene is TRBJ2-5, the V gene TRBV11-3; D might be TRBD1 (6 bases). Trimming removed 6 bases at V and 5 bases at J, with 10 bases between. Germline lookup yields CDR1 SGHNT and CDR2 YENEEA. CDR3 length equals 12 residues. The CDR3 DNA is TGTGCCAGCAGATCCCAGGGGGAGACCCAGTACTTC. This codes for CASRSQGETQYF.

This rearrangement joins TRBV27 to TRBJ1-6; TRBD1 is a possible D gene (6 bases). V lost 6 bases and J 0 bases, leaving 12 bases between the germline ends. The CDR3 runs 16 residues. Germline CDR1 and CDR2: MNHEY and SMNVEV (reference sequence). DNA for the CDR3: TGTGCCAGCAGCGGTAGGGGGTACTCCTATAATTCACCCCTCCACTTT. This codes for CASSGRGYSYNSPLHF.

The V gene is TRBV28, the J gene TRBJ1-1; the D is unclear. V was trimmed by 2 bases and J by 5 bases, leaving 12 bases between them. This CDR3 is 14 amino acids long. Germline lookup yields CDR1 MDHEN and CDR2 SYDVKM. CDR3 coding DNA: TGTGCCAGCAGTTTAATGGATGGGAGGACTGAAGCTTTCTTT. Amino acid sequence: CASSLMDGRTEAFF.

The chain is built from TRBV12-3 or TRBV12-4 and TRBJ1-2; D possibly corresponds to TRBD1 (5 bases). V was trimmed by 10 bases and J by 4 bases, leaving 13 bases between them. The CDR3 spans 12 residues. The CDR3, as DNA: TGTGCCACCGGAACAGGCTCCTATGGCTACACCTTC. Translating gives CATGTGSYGYTF.

This clone was seen more than once but under ten times. The chain has TRBV7-9 and TRBJ1-2; D is unresolved. The CDR3 extends over 13 amino acids. Trimming took 1 base from V and 4 from J, leaving 7 bases between them. Per the germline V gene, CDR1 is SEHNR and CDR2 is FQNEAQ (reference sequence). This chain's CDR3 is CASSLGTSYGYTF. The CDR3 DNA follows: TGTGCCAGCAGCTTAGGAACAAGCTATGGCTACACCTTC.

This chain uses TRBV7-2 with TRBJ2-1; 9 nucleotides match TRBD2. The length of the CDR3 is 16 residues. Germline V gene sequence: CDR1 SGHTA, CDR2 FQGNSA. Trimming at V came to 1 base and at J to 4 bases, leaving 5 bases not matched to a gene. The CDR3 loop reads CASSLVATSGYNEQFF. The CDR3 DNA follows: TGTGCCAGCAGCTTAGTAGCGACTAGCGGATACAATGAGCAGTTCTTC.